The rows below give T cell receptor beta chains drawn from one sample of a study of T cell repertoires in cytomegalovirus infection. Antigen specificity for these receptors is unknown. TCRdb recomputed calls from the reads with MiXCR, one row per CDR3 protein. This sample carries about 830,000 distinct CDR3 sequences, approximately 32% of them seen once, and the ten largest clones take roughly an eighth. Specimen: cultured CD8+ T cells from PBMCs, collected from culture after CMV antigen stimulation. These receptors were obtained from a human donor in good health (CMV status not recorded). Some clones in this sample may be carry-over from other donors' samples. CDR3s include the opening cysteine and the closing phenylalanine or tryptophan. A D gene is named only where the DNA matches it firmly. The size entry is marked missing in some rows and otherwise reads once, few, many or a size class.

TGTGCCAGCAGTTTATCCAGGGGATTTGGCTACACCTTC,CASSLSRGFGYTF,.,TRBJ1-2,TRBV27,.
TGTGCCAGCAGCCAAGAGTCAGAACGTCGATTGCAGCCCCAGCATTTT,CASSQESERRLQPQHF,.,TRBJ1-5,TRBV4-2,.
TGTGCCAGCAGCCCCCCAGGGCAAGAGACCCAGTACTTC,CASSPPGQETQYF,.,TRBJ2-5,TRBV7-6,many
TGTGCCAGCAGCCCGGACAGGGTGAGGGCCGGGGAGCTGTTTTTT,CASSPDRVRAGELFF,TRBD1,TRBJ2-2,TRBV3-1,.
TGTGCCAGCAGCGCCGACAGCACAAACACCGGGGAGCTGTTTTTT,CASSADSTNTGELFF,.,TRBJ2-2,TRBV7-3,.
TGCGCCAGCAGCTTGGTTGGGCGTGAGACAGATACGCAGTATTTT,CASSLVGRETDTQYF,.,TRBJ2-3,TRBV5-1,few
TGTGCCAGCAGCCTACCGGGACAGGGGAGTTCAGATACGCAGTATTTT,CASSLPGQGSSDTQYF,TRBD1,TRBJ2-3,TRBV7-9,.
TGTGCCAGCAGTTTTGCCGGGACTTTGGGCCCCGGGGAGCTGTTTTTT,CASSFAGTLGPGELFF,.,TRBJ2-2,TRBV6-5,few
TGTGCCAGCAGTTCTAACAAAGGACCACCGAACACTGAAGCTTTCTTT,CASSSNKGPPNTEAFF,.,TRBJ1-1,TRBV7-9,few
TGCGCCAGCAGCCTGCGGGTAGGAATTCCGGGACAGAGCACAGATACGCAGTATTTT,CASSLRVGIPGQSTDTQYF,TRBD1,TRBJ2-3,TRBV4-1,.
TGTGCCAGCCGCAGCTTTAACTATGGCTACACCTTC,CASRSFNYGYTF,.,TRBJ1-2,TRBV6-6,.
TGTGCCACCAGCATTAGCGGGGGATCCTACAATGAGCAGTTCTTC,CATSISGGSYNEQFF,TRBD2,TRBJ2-1,TRBV15,.
TGTGCCAGCAGCGCCGTCGGCGGGGGGTGGGGGATTGGAAACACCATATATTTT,CASSAVGGGWGIGNTIYF,.,TRBJ1-3,TRBV7-2,many
TGCAGTGCTTGGACGGGCGAGTATAATTCACCCCTCCACTTT,CSAWTGEYNSPLHF,.,TRBJ1-6,TRBV20-1,few
TGTGCCAGCAGTCCTCTCGGGGTTCCATACAATGAGCAGTTCTTC,CASSPLGVPYNEQFF,.,TRBJ2-1,TRBV12-3/TRBV12-4,.
TGCAGTGCTTTGGGACAGATTAATGAAAAACTGTTTTTT,CSALGQINEKLFF,TRBD1,TRBJ1-4,TRBV20-1,.
TGTGCCAGTAGGAACGACCCGTCTAACTATGGCTACACCTTC,CASRNDPSNYGYTF,.,TRBJ1-2,TRBV19,few